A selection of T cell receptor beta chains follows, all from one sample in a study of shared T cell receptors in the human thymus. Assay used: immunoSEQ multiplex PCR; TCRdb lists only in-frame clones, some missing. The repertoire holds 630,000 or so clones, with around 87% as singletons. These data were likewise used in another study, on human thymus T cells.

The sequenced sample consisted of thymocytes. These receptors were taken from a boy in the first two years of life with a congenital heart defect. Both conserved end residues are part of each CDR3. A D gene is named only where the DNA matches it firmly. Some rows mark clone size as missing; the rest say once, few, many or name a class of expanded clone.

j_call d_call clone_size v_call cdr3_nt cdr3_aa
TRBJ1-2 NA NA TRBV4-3 TGCGCCAGCAGCCCCCCGTGGAGGGCTGGTAACTATGGCTACACCTTC CASSPPWRAGNYGYTF
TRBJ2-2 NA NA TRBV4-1 TGCGCCAGCAGCCCACTGGGGGGGCCGGACGGGGAGCTGTTTTTT CASSPLGGPDGELFF
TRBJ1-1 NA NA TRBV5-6 TGTGCCAGCAGCTTGGAGGGTTTCGGGGGTGGGAGCACTGAAGCTTTCTTT CASSLEGFGGGSTEAFF
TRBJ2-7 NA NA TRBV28 TGTGCCAGCAGTCGTCATCCCGGGGTGATTTCCTACGAGCAGTACTTC CASSRHPGVISYEQYF
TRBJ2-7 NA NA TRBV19 TGTGCCAGTAGTCCCTCGGAGGCACCCTACGAGCAGTACTTC CASSPSEAPYEQYF
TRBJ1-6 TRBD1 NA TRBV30 TGTGCCTGGAGTCGGGACAGGCGGTATGTCGGGAATTCACCCCTCCACTTT CAWSRDRRYVGNSPLHF
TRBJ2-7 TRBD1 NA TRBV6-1 TGTGCCAGCACCTTCGGAACAGGGGGCCGCGACGAGCAGTACTTC CASTFGTGGRDEQYF
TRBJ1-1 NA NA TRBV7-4 TGTGCCAGCAGCCCAACGGGGACACAGCCTGGGATGAACACTGAAGCTTTCTTT CASSPTGTQPGMNTEAFF
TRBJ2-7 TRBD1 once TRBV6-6 TGTGCCAGCAGTTACTCGGGACAGGACGTCCTAGCGAAGTACTTC CASSYSGQDVLAKYF
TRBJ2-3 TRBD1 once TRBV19 TGTGCCAGTAGTCAGGCGGACAGGGTACATACTAGCACAGATACGCAGTATTTT CASSQADRVHTSTDTQYF
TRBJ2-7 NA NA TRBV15 TGTGCCACCAGCAGAGATGCCCAACTAGGCTACGAGCAGTACTTC CATSRDAQLGYEQYF
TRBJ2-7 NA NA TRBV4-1 TGCGCCAGCAGCCAAGATTTGGCGGACGAGCAGTACTTC CASSQDLADEQYF
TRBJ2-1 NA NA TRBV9 TGTGCCAGCAGCGTAAAAGCGGGCCCTTCCTACAATGAGCAGTTCTTC CASSVKAGPSYNEQFF
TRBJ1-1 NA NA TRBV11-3 TGTGCCAGCAGCTTAGGAGGAGGAGGCACTGAAGCTTTCTTT CASSLGGGGTEAFF
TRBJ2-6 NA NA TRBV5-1 TGCGCCAGCAGCCCCGGGGGAGCCTCTGGGGCCAACGTCCTGACTTTC CASSPGGASGANVLTF
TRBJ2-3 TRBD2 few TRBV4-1 TGCGCCAGCAGCCAAGATAAAGGGACTAGCGGGGGGGCGAGGTTAACAGATACGCAGTATTTT CASSQDKGTSGGARLTDTQYF
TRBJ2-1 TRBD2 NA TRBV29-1 TGCAGCGTTGCTAGGAGTCTAGCGGGAAATGAGCAGTTCTTC CSVARSLAGNEQFF
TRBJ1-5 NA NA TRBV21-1 TGTGCCAGCAGCAAAGCGGGGGGAAATCAGCCCCAGCATTTT CASSKAGGNQPQHF